This TCR beta chain was captured by sequencing in a study of technical replicates of blood from a handful of donors. Sequencing was performed with immunoSEQ multiplex PCR; in TCRdb, only in-frame clones are kept and a portion is missing. The sample holds about 94,000 clones, almost 96% seen once. This TCR came from a human donor in good health. Source material: T cells isolated from PBMCs.

In DNA form, the CDR3 reads TGTGCCAGCAGTATGGGGGACAGGGCCTACGAGCAGTACTTC. Translating gives CASSMGDRAYEQYF. The rearrangement uses TRBV6-1 and TRBJ2-7; 9 nucleotides align to TRBD1. CDR3 length equals 14 residues. After removal of 5 bases from V and 2 bases from J, the junction contained 4 bases not matched to a gene. CDR1 and CDR2 from the germline V gene are MNHNS and SASEGT.